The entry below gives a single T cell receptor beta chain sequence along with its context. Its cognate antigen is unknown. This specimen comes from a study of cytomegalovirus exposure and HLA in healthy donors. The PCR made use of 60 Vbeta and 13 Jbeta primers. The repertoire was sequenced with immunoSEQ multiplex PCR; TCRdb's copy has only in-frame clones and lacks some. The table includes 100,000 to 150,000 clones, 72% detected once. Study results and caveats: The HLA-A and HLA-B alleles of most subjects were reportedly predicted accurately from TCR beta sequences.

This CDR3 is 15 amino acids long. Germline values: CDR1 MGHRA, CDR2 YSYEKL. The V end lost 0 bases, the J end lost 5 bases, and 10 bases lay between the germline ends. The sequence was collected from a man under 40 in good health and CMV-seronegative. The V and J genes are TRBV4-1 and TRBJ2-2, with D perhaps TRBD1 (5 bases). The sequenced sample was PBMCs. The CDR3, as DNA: TGCGCCAGCAGCCAAGATGACAGACGGACCGGGGAGCTGTTTTTT. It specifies CASSQDDRRTGELFF.